The following is a T cell receptor (beta chain) sequence with its context. These data belong to a study of blood T cell repertoires in COVID-19. Overall study context: Samples taken during acute and convalescent COVID-19 were collected in the United States, Italy and Spain. From T cells, B-cell-depleted T cells, or PBMCs came the material, which was cDNA or gDNA.

Per the study methods: Amplification of reference gene primers was used by the study to estimate nucleated cell counts. The method was immunoSEQ multiplex PCR; TCRdb's version includes in-frame clones alone and lacks a portion of them. V, J and clone size are those of that table, while D and trimming were read from the DNA. The sample comprises about 46,000 clones, 75% to 90% of which are singletons, and about 6% rests with the top ten. V trimming: 6 bases; J trimming: 0 bases; junction bases outside the gene matches: 4. This CDR3 is built from 14 residues. Germline CDR1 and CDR2: SGHTA and FQGNSA. This receptor was taken from a man aged 55 to 70 with acute or convalescent COVID-19. This chain links TRBV7-2 with TRBJ1-2, with 7 bases aligning to TRBD1. Source material: peripheral blood. CDR3 sequence: CASRGDRSNYGYTF. The CDR3 nucleotides are TGTGCCAGCAGGGGGGACAGATCTAACTATGGCTACACCTTC.